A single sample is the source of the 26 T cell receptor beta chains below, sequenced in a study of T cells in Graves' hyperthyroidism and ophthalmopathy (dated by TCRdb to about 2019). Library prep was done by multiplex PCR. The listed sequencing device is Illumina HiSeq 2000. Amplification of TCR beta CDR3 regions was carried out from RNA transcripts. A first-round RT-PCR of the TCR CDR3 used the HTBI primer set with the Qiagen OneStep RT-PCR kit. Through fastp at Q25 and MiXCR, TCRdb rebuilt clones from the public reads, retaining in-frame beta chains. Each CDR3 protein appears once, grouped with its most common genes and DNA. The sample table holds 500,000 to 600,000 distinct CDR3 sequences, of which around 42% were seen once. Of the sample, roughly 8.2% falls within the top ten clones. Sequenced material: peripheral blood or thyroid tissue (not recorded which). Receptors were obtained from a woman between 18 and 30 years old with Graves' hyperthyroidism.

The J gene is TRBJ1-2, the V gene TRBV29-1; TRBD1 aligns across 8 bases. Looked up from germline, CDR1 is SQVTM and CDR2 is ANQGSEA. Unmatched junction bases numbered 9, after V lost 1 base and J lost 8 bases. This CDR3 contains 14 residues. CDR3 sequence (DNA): TGCAGCGTTGAAGCGGGGCAGGGGGCTGGAGGCTACACCTTC. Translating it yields CSVEAGQGAGGYTF.

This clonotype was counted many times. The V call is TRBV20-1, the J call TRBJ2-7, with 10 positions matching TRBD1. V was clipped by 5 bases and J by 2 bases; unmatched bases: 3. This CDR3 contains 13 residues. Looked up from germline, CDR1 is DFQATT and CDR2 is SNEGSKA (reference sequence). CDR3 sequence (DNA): TGCAGTGCTGGGGACAGGGGACCCTACGAGCAGTACTTC. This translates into CSAGDRGPYEQYF.

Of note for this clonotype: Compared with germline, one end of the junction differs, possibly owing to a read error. The CDR3 spells CASSSGDWVSEAFF. The DNA of the CDR3 is TGTGCTAGCAGCTCGGGGGATTGGGTTTCTGAAGCTTTCTTT. This chain joins TRBV7-7 and TRBJ1-1; possibly TRBD1 for D (5 bases). Germline V gene sequence: CDR1 SSHAT, CDR2 FNYEAQ (reference sequence). The CDR3 loop spans 14 amino acids.

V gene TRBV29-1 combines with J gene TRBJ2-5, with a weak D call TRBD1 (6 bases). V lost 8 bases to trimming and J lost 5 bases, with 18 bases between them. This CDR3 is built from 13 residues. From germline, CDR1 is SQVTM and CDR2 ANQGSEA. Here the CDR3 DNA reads TGCAGCCAGTTCAGGGGTGGACTGGAGACCCAGTACTTC. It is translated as CSQFRGGLETQYF.

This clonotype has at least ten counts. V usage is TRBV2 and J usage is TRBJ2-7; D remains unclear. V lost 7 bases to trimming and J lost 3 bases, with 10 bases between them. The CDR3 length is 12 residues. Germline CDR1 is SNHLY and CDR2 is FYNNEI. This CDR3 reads CASISLGYEQYF. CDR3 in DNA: TGTGCCAGCATTAGCCTTGGCTACGAGCAGTACTTC.

CDR3 sequence reads: CASSEAPNSGANVLTF. The CDR3 DNA reads as TGTGCCAGCAGTGAAGCACCGAACTCTGGGGCCAACGTCCTGACTTTC. The chain carries TRBV25-1 and TRBJ2-6; D remains ambiguous. This CDR3 is built from 16 residues. CDR1 MGHDK and CDR2 SYGVNS come from the germline V gene. V was cut by 2 bases and J by 0 bases, with 8 bases left in between.

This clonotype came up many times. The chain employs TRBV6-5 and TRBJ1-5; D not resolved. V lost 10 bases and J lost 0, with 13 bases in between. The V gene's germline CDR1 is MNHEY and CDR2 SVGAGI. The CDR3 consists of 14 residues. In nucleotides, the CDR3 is TGTGCCACCTCCGGCGGTCCTAGCAATCAGCCCCAGCATTTT. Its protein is CATSGGPSNQPQHF.

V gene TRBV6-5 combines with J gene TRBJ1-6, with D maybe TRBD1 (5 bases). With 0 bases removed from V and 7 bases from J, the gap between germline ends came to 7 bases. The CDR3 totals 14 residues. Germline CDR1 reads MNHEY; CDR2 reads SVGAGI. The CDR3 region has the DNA TGTGCCAGCAGTTACTCAGGGGTAAATTCACCCCTCCACTTT. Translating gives CASSYSGVNSPLHF.

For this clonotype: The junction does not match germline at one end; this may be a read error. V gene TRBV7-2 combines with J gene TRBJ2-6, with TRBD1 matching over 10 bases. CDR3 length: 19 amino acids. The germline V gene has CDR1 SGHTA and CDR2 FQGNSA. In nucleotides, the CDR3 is TGCGCCAGCAGCTTATACCGGGACAGGGGCAACTCTGGGGCCAACGTCCTGACTTTC. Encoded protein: CASSLYRDRGNSGANVLTF.

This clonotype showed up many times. CDR3 sequence reads: CASSPWTALSSYEQYF. The CDR3 region has the DNA TGTGCCAGCAGCCCTTGGACGGCCCTTTCCTCCTACGAGCAGTACTTC. The chain uses TRBV11-2 and TRBJ2-7; D gene uncertain. The CDR3 consists of 16 residues. V was shortened by 5 bases and J by 0 bases, with 17 bases between the two germline ends. Germline CDR1 SGHAT, CDR2 FQNNGV.

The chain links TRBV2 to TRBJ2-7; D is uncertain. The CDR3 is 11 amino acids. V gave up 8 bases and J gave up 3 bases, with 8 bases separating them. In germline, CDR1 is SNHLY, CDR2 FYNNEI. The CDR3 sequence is CASGPNYEQYF. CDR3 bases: TGTGCCAGCGGGCCTAACTACGAGCAGTACTTC.

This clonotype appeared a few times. CDR3 nucleotide sequence: TGTGCCAGCACCCTTTTAACTCTGGGGGGAGGTCAGCCCCAGCATTTT. As protein: CASTLLTLGGGQPQHF. This rearrangement joins TRBV27 to TRBJ1-5; maybe TRBD1 (5 bases). Per the germline V gene, CDR1 is MNHEY and CDR2 is SMNVEV (reference sequence). V gave up 7 bases and J gave up 6 bases, with 22 bases separating them. The CDR3 has 16 residues.

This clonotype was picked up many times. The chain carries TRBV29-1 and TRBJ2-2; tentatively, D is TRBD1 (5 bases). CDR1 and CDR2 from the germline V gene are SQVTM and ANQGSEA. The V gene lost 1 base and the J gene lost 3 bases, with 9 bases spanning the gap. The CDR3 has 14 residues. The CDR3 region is CSVEVGADTGELFF. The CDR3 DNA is TGCAGCGTTGAAGTAGGGGCGGACACCGGGGAGCTGTTTTTT.

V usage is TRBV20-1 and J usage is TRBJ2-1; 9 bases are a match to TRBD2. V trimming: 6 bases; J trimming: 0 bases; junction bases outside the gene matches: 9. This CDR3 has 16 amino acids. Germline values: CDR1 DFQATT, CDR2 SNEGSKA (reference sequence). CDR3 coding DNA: TGCAGTGCCGCGAGCGGGAGGACTAGCTCCTACAATGAGCAGTTCTTC. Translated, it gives CSAASGRTSSYNEQFF.

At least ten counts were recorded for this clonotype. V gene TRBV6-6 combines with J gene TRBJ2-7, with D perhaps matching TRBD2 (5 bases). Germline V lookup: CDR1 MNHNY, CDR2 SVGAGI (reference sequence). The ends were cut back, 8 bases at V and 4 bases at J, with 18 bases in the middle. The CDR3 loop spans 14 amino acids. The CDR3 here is CASGANGREYEQYF. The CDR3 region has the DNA TGTGCCAGCGGCGCAAACGGAAGGGAGTACGAGCAGTACTTC.

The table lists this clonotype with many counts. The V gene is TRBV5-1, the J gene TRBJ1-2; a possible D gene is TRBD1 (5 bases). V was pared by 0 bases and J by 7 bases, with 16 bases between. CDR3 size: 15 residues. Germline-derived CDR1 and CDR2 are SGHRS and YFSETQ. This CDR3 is CASSLANTGLRGYTF. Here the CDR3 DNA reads TGCGCCAGCAGCTTGGCCAATACAGGTCTTCGTGGCTACACCTTC.

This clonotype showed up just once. CDR3 coding DNA: TGCGCCAGCAGTGGACAGATGAGAAGTGGAAACACCATATATTTT. Amino acids: CASSGQMRSGNTIYF. The chain has TRBV10-1 and TRBJ1-3; TRBD1 might be the D (5 bases). The CDR3 covers 15 residues. Germline CDR1 WNHNN, CDR2 SYGVQD (reference sequence). Trimming stripped 4 bases from V and 3 bases from J, with 13 bases between.

CDR3 nucleotide sequence: TGTGCCAGCAGTTTATTCGGGACAATGAACACCGGGGAGCTGTTTTTT. This sequence encodes CASSLFGTMNTGELFF. The rearrangement joins TRBV12-3 or TRBV12-4 to TRBJ2-2; D possibly corresponds to TRBD1 (6 bases). The germline V and J ends were trimmed by 2 bases and 1 base, with 11 bases remaining between them. The CDR3 runs to 16 residues.

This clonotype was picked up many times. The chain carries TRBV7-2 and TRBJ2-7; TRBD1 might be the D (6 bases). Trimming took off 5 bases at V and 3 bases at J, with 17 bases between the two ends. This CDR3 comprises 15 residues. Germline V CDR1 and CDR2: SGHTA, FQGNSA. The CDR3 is CASSPRPQGHYEQYF. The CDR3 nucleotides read TGTGCCAGCAGCCCCCGGCCACAGGGACACTACGAGCAGTACTTC.

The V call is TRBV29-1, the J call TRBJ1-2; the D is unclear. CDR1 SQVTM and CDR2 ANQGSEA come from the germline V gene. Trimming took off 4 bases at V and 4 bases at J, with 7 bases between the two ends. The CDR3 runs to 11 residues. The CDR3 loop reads CSVARGYGYTF. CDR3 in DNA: TGCAGCGTTGCTCGGGGCTATGGCTACACCTTC. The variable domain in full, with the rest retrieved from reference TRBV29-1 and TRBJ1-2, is SAVISQKPSRDICQRGTSLTIQCQVDSQVTMMFWYRQQPGQSLTLIATANQGSEATYESGFVIDKFPISRPNLTFSTLTVSNMSPEDSSIYLCSVARGYGYTFGSGTRLTVV.

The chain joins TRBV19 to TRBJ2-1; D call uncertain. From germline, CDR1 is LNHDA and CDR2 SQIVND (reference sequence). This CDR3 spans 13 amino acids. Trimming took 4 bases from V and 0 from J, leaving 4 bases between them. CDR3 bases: TGTGCCAGTAGTAAATACTCCTACAATGAGCAGTTCTTC. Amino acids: CASSKYSYNEQFF.

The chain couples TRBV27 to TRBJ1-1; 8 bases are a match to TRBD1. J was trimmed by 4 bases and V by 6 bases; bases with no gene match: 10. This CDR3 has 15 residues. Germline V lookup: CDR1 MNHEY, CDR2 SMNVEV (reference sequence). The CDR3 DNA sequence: TGTGCCAGCAGGTTAGCTCGACAGGGGATCACTGAAGCTTTCTTT. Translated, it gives CASRLARQGITEAFF.

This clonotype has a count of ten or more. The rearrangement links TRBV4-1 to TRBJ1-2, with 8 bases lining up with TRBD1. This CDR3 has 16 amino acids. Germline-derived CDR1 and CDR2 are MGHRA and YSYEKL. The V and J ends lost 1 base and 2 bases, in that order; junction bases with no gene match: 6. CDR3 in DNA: TGCGCCAGCAGCCAAGTCGTGCGGACAGGGAACTATGGCTACACCTTC. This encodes CASSQVVRTGNYGYTF.

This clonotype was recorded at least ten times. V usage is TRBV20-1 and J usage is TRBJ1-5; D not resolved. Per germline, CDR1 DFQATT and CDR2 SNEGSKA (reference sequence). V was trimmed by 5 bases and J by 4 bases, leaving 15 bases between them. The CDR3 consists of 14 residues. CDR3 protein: CSAQESVLNQPQHF. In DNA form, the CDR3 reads TGCAGTGCTCAAGAGTCGGTTTTAAATCAGCCCCAGCATTTT.

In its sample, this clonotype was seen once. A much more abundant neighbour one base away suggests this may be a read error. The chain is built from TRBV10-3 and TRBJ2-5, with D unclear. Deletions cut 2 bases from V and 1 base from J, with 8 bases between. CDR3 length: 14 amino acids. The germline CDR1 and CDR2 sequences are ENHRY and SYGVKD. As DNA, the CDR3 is TGTGCCATCAGTGAGACTGCAATCCAAGAGACCCAGTACTTC. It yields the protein CAISETAIQETQYF.

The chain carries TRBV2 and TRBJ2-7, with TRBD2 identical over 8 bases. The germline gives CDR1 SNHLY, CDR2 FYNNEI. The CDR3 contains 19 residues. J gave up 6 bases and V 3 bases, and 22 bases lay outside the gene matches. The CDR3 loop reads CASSEAAGGGGSYTGEQYF. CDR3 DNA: TGTGCCAGCAGTGAGGCTGCGGGAGGCGGCGGGAGTTATACTGGCGAGCAGTACTTC.